This T cell receptor beta chain was sequenced for a study of blood T cell repertoires in COVID-19. Overall study: Donors of Cohort 3 who recovered were those that had two negative PCRs, clearance, or symptom resolution. Both acute and convalescent COVID-19 samples were obtained from the United States, Italy and Spain. T cells, B-cell-depleted T cells, or PBMCs provided the cDNA or gDNA that served as material.

Assay used: immunoSEQ multiplex PCR; TCRdb lists only in-frame clones, some missing. The sample consists of 200,000 to 250,000 clones, over 75% of them appearing once. This receptor was identified in a man aged 30 to 39 in a cohort exposed to, infected with or recovered from COVID-19 (not recorded which). Sequences were obtained from PBMCs or T cells enriched from blood (not recorded which).

CDR3 residues: CASSDSDSYGYTF. The CDR3 coding sequence is TGCGCCAGCAGTGATTCCGACAGCTATGGCTACACCTTC. The chain has TRBV10-1 and TRBJ1-2; D is perhaps TRBD1 (5 bases). Trimming cost V 3 bases and J 4 bases, with 9 bases left between them. CDR3 length equals 13 residues. Looked up from germline, CDR1 is WNHNN and CDR2 is SYGVQD (reference sequence).